A selection of T cell receptor beta chains follows, all from one sample in a study of post-analysis software for immune sequencing data. TCRdb reprocessed the PCR reads via MiXCR and lists one record per CDR3 protein. The sample has around 700,000 distinct CDR3 sequences; 55% to 60% are singletons. Sequencing was done on a sample of blood. The receptors stem from a girl aged 2 to 10 with multiple sclerosis. Each CDR3 is given with its conserved first and last residue. Each record gives: J gene, clone size, D gene, V gene, CDR3 protein, CDR3 DNA. D genes are given only for firm matches. Some rows have no size entry. The others give once, few or many, or a class for an expanded clone.

>TRBJ1-2|NA|NA|TRBV6-2/TRBV6-3
CASSRGVGGYTF
TGTGCCAGCAGCAGGGGAGTTGGTGGCTACACCTTC
>TRBJ1-1|NA|NA|TRBV20-1
CSAVRLNTEAFF
TGCAGTGCTGTAAGGTTGAACACTGAAGCTTTCTTT
>TRBJ2-1|NA|TRBD2|TRBV5-1
CASSLGSSGTNEQFF
TGCGCCAGCAGCTTGGGGTCTAGCGGGACCAATGAGCAGTTCTTC
>TRBJ2-1|NA|TRBD1|TRBV10-3
CAISPPDRVDEQFF
TGTGCCATCTCCCCTCCGGACAGGGTGGATGAGCAGTTCTTC
>TRBJ2-7|NA|TRBD2|TRBV27
CASSPPGLDSYEQYF
TGTGCCAGCAGTCCCCCGGGACTAGACTCCTACGAGCAGTACTTC
>TRBJ1-2|once|NA|TRBV27
CASSLGQGWRYTF
TGTGCCAGCAGTTTAGGGCAGGGCTGGCGCTACACCTTC
>TRBJ1-2|NA|NA|TRBV7-9
CASSLSQGGRNGYTF
TGTGCCAGCAGCTTATCCCAAGGGGGGCGCAATGGCTACACCTTC
>TRBJ2-3|NA|NA|TRBV2
CAITATNTDTQYF
TGTGCCATCACCGCTACCAACACAGATACGCAGTATTTT
>TRBJ2-1|NA|NA|TRBV4-1
CASSSLGTSVYNEQFF
TGCGCCAGCAGTTCACTGGGGACAAGCGTCTACAATGAGCAGTTCTTC
>TRBJ2-7|NA|TRBD1|TRBV25-1
CASSERGQGLYEQYF
TGTGCCAGCAGTGAAAGGGGACAGGGCCTCTACGAGCAGTACTTC
>TRBJ2-7|few|NA|TRBV6-5
CASSKTGGTSYEQYF
TGTGCCAGCAGTAAGACAGGCGGGACCTCCTACGAGCAGTACTTC
>TRBJ2-1|NA|TRBD2|TRBV7-8
CASSSRTSGSCNGQFF
TGTGCCAGCAGCTCGAGGACTAGCGGGAGCTGCAATGGGCAGTTCTTC
>TRBJ2-7|NA|NA|TRBV15
CATSRDWGEQYF
TGTGCCACCAGCAGAGATTGGGGTGAGCAGTACTTC
>TRBJ2-7|few|TRBD1|TRBV3-1
CASSPFSPGQGFYEQYF
TGTGCCAGCAGCCCTTTCTCCCCGGGACAGGGTTTCTACGAGCAGTACTTC
>TRBJ2-7|NA|TRBD1|TRBV4-1
CASSQTNWTGWRSYEQYF
TGCGCCAGCAGCCAAACCAATTGGACAGGCTGGAGGTCCTACGAGCAGTACTTC
>TRBJ2-1|NA|NA|TRBV10-2
CASSLQSGNEQFF
TGCGCCAGCAGCCTACAAAGCGGGAATGAGCAGTTCTTC
>TRBJ2-3|NA|TRBD2|TRBV20-1
CSAPTSGGPSTDTQYF
TGCAGTGCCCCGACTAGCGGGGGGCCTAGCACAGATACGCAGTATTTT
>TRBJ1-2|NA|NA|TRBV7-8
CASSLAEPFITF
TGTGCCAGCAGCTTAGCCGAGCCCTTTATCACCTTC
>TRBJ2-3|NA|NA|TRBV24-1
CATSDFQDTQYF
TGTGCCACCAGTGATTTCCAAGATACGCAGTATTTT
>TRBJ2-1|NA|NA|TRBV5-1
CASSLEPGDEQFF
TGCGCCAGCAGCTTGGAGCCAGGGGATGAGCAGTTCTTC
>TRBJ2-7|NA|NA|TRBV10-3
CAIKEASSYEQYF
TGTGCCATCAAGGAGGCCAGTTCCTACGAGCAGTACTTC
>TRBJ2-1|NA|TRBD2|TRBV5-6
CASSAGLAEPNEQFF
TGTGCCAGCAGCGCGGGACTAGCGGAACCCAATGAGCAGTTCTTC
>TRBJ2-3|NA|NA|TRBV12-3/TRBV12-4
CASRPGGHQDTQYF
TGTGCCAGCAGACCGGGGGGACATCAAGATACGCAGTATTTT
>TRBJ2-1|few|TRBD2|TRBV6-1
CASSEGLAGTNEQFF
TGTGCCAGCAGTGAGGGGCTAGCGGGGACGAATGAGCAGTTCTTC
>TRBJ2-4|NA|NA|TRBV28
CASNFGRGLAKNIQYF
TGTGCCAGCAATTTCGGCAGGGGCCTAGCCAAAAACATTCAGTACTTC
>TRBJ2-6|once|NA|TRBV4-3
CASSQDTVSGANVLTF
TGCGCCAGCAGCCAAGATACCGTCTCTGGGGCCAACGTCCTGACTTTC
>TRBJ2-1|NA|NA|TRBV20-1
CSAPARRVDNEQFF
TGCAGTGCCCCTGCCCGGAGGGTTGACAATGAGCAGTTCTTC
>TRBJ2-6|NA|TRBD2|TRBV5-1
CASSLATSGGFTGANVLTF
TGCGCCAGCAGCTTGGCGACTAGCGGGGGATTCACTGGGGCCAACGTCCTGACTTTC
>TRBJ2-7|NA|NA|TRBV5-1
CASSIGTPGDEQYF
TGCGCCAGCAGCATCGGGACTCCCGGAGACGAGCAGTACTTC
>TRBJ2-7|NA|NA|TRBV9
CASSVASSYEQYF
TGTGCCAGCAGCGTAGCTAGCAGCTACGAGCAGTACTTC
>TRBJ2-1|NA|NA|TRBV5-1
CASSLEAGVSYNEQFF
TGCGCCAGCAGCTTGGAGGCCGGGGTCTCCTACAATGAGCAGTTCTTC
>TRBJ1-2|NA|TRBD1|TRBV11-2
CASSSADRVYGYTF
TGTGCCAGCAGCTCAGCCGACAGGGTCTATGGCTACACCTTC
>TRBJ2-1|NA|TRBD2|TRBV4-1
CASSQDMASGGHNEQFF
TGCGCCAGCAGCCAAGATATGGCTAGCGGGGGTCACAATGAGCAGTTCTTC
>TRBJ2-7|NA|NA|TRBV7-2
CASSPSDGYEQYF
TGTGCCAGCAGCCCTTCGGACGGTTACGAGCAGTACTTC
>TRBJ2-4|few|NA|TRBV10-3
CAISEPSRGTKNIQYF
TGTGCCATCAGTGAGCCCTCTAGAGGCACCAAAAACATTCAGTACTTC
>TRBJ2-1|NA|TRBD2|TRBV6-2/TRBV6-3
CASSDEGAGENEQFF
TGTGCCAGCAGTGACGAGGGAGCGGGAGAGAATGAGCAGTTCTTC
>TRBJ2-5|once|NA|TRBV2
CASSEPLGVETQYF
TGTGCCAGCAGTGAGCCCCTTGGGGTAGAGACCCAGTACTTC
>TRBJ2-3|once|NA|TRBV21-1
CASSNRTGQGVATQYF
TGTGCCAGCAGCAACCGGACTGGACAGGGGGTTGCTACGCAGTATTTT
>TRBJ2-1|NA|NA|TRBV12-3/TRBV12-4
CASSRMTGLVDEQFF
TGCGCCAGCAGCCGAATGACAGGTTTAGTGGATGAGCAGTTCTTC
>TRBJ2-1|few|NA|TRBV5-5
CASSYGADTYNEQFF
TGTGCCAGCAGCTACGGAGCAGATACCTACAATGAGCAGTTCTTC
>TRBJ1-2|NA|TRBD1|TRBV27
CASSLSARTGTKGGYTF
TGTGCCAGCAGTTTATCAGCCAGGACAGGGACCAAAGGGGGCTACACCTTC